The source of this T cell receptor beta chain is a study of CD8 T cells in Susac syndrome. General observations from the study: As the study acknowledged, the number of individuals who were part of its TCR sequencing and HLA analysis was relatively small.

Worth noting for this clonotype: Its cognate antigen is unknown.

Losses at the gene ends were 4 bases for V and 5 bases for J; bases not matched to a gene: 8. Per the germline V gene, CDR1 is SGHRS and CDR2 is YFSETQ. The CDR3 has 14 amino acids. It was with random hexamers that about 0.45 to 1 ug RNA was reverse transcribed. Amplification of TCR beta CDR3 was carried out by immunoSEQ multiplex PCR, which covered 54 Vbeta and 13 Jbeta segments. In TCRdb, the immunoSEQ multiplex PCR reads were re-called with MiXCR into one record per CDR3 protein. The sample lists about 280,000 distinct CDR3 sequences; roughly 84% were seen once. Sequencing of TCR beta was performed on blood CD8+ T cells and on blood CD4+ T cells. Negative isolation was applied to CD8+ and CD4+ T cells, and FACS enrichment was applied to TEMRA cells.

The sequencing input was CD8+ T cells from PBMCs. This chain connects TRBV5-1 to TRBJ2-7; 8 bases fit TRBD2. The clonotype originates from a human donor with multiple sclerosis. The CDR3 nucleotides are TGCGCCAGCAGCGACAGCGGGAGCTATAACGAGCAGTACTTC. Translation: CASSDSGSYNEQYF.